This T cell receptor (beta chain) emerged from a study of blood T cell repertoires in COVID-19. This CDR3 spans 15 amino acids. Trimming left V 6 bases short and J 1 base short, with 13 bases between. Germline V gene lookup returns CDR1 SNHLY and CDR2 FYNNEI. Generated by immunoSEQ multiplex PCR, the TCRdb table keeps only in-frame clones and is missing some. The table has nearly 200,000 clones, 84% seen once; the top ten hold 15% to 20%. The source of this sequence is a human donor in a cohort sampled during active COVID-19. The sequenced material came from peripheral blood. This chain links TRBV2 with TRBJ1-5; no reliable D call. In DNA, the CDR3 is TGTGCCAGCAGACCCCGGGTTAGCAGCAATCAGCCCCAGCATTTT. Protein sequence: CASRPRVSSNQPQHF. The full variable domain, its missing parts supplied by reference TRBV2 and TRBJ1-5, is EPEVTQTPSHQVTQMGQEVILRCVPISNHLYFYWYRQILGQKVEFLVSFYNNEISEKSEIFDDQFSVERPDGSNFTLKIRSTKLEDSAMYFCASRPRVSSNQPQHFGDGTRLSIL.